These 2 T cell receptor beta chains originate from one sample sequenced in a study of PD-L1 blockade in urothelial cancer. This sample's time point: pretreatment peripheral blood. Clones were sequenced by immunoSEQ multiplex PCR, and TCRdb holds only the in-frame ones, with some missing. The sample consists of tens of thousands of clones, 90% of them appearing once. This specimen was PBMCs, taken around atezolizumab (anti-PD-L1) treatment. These receptors were taken from a man aged 55 to 70 with urothelial cancer.

The chain couples TRBV18 to TRBJ2-7; D perhaps matches TRBD1 (5 bases). The CDR3 is 16 amino acids. V was trimmed by 3 bases and J by 3 bases, leaving 18 bases between them. Germline CDR1 and CDR2: KGHSH and LQKENI. CDR3 residues: CASSPLQDARNYEQYF. The CDR3 nucleotides are TGTGCCAGCTCACCGTTACAGGATGCGAGAAACTACGAGCAGTACTTC.

The J gene is TRBJ2-7, the V gene TRBV7-9; 14 bases are shared with TRBD2. V shed 1 base, J shed 3 bases, and the junction held 8 bases outside the gene matches. The CDR3 has 18 amino acids. Germline V gene data show CDR1 as SEHNR and CDR2 as FQNEAQ (reference sequence). CDR3 DNA sequence: TGTGCCAGCAGCTTAGTGCGCGGACTAGCGGGGGGCGTCTACGAGCAGTACTTC. Translated, it gives CASSLVRGLAGGVYEQYF.